Sequencing of this T cell receptor beta chain was carried out in a study of cytomegalovirus exposure and HLA in healthy donors (dated by TCRdb to about 2017). Regarding the complete study: In an earlier analysis of some 610 of the donors, under 300 Gb of sequence data and 100 million or so unique TCR beta sequences from about 190 million T cells were reported. A separate validation cohort of roughly 120 different subjects was used in addition to the roughly 700-subject first cohort. Among roughly 370 genotyped donors of the cohort, an average of roughly 240,000 unique TCR beta nucleotide sequences were sequenced per donor, around 20% of them non-productive. Roughly 320 gigabases of sequencing data and around 80 million unique TCR sequences made up an early release that covered approximately 700 HLA-typed donors. In the later analysis, no new phenotypic data were used to find candidate immune exposures; instead, reliance was placed on TCR beta sequences and their occurrence across donors. A handful of DR-DQ haplotypes were handled as single units for association and clustering because linkage in the cohort was strong. Typing coverage varied by locus: roughly 629-640 donors for A, B, C, DRB1 and DQB1; 500 to 550 for DQA1; approximately 610 for DPA1; around 490 for DPB1. Of the roughly 430 genotyped donors, roughly 80% fell in the genetic ancestry cluster associated with self-reported Caucasian donors. The study was designed to test whether signatures of past pathogen exposure could be identified by cataloging public T cell receptors. In an earlier analysis of a few hundred of the donors, high-throughput TCR beta sequencing was used to judge whether each TCR beta V gene segment behaved as functional or pseudogenic. Donor age, sex, ethnicity and CMV serostatus were compiled alongside the repertoire data. A later genetic analysis took genome-wide SNP genotypes for about 65% of the roughly 670 donors and used that subset as a discovery cohort. A later analysis re-analyzed previously published TCR beta repertoires from about 730 donors and added high-resolution HLA genotyping to study TCR occurrence patterns. HLA typing covered class I and class II loci at four-digit resolution. To predict cytomegalovirus infection status, the study brought together high-throughput TCR immunosequencing, statistical association of individual TCRs with disease status, and machine learning. All discovery cohort repertoires had been generated using a single sequencing platform. The T cell repertoires of under 700 subjects were profiled by immunosequencing and related to cytomegalovirus serostatus. The paper's findings and limits, for the study overall: Correlated functional status among segregating V segments might be attributable to linkage disequilibrium, but an unknown experimental factor could not be ruled out. It was suggested by the authors that the approach could potentially be generalized to other disease states and immunological phenotypes. HLA typing was unavailable for some donors at each locus, so association tests used only the typed subset. The cohort was sequenced for TCR beta chains only, and without alpha or paired-chain data the features that could be detected were limited. Several of the top co-occurrence clusters appeared to be linked to parvovirus B19, influenza, CMV and Epstein-Barr virus, according to a later analysis. Presence/absence analyses assumed roughly uniform sequencing depth across donors, an assumption that may not hold. Across donors, most TCR sequences were observed very rarely, whereas some public TCRs were present in many individuals. Immune exposure information for the cohort was limited to CMV serostatus. Compared with the approximately 600-donor mean, donors in an Asian-associated ancestry cluster had fewer N-insertions in productive TCRs, according to a later genetic analysis. A later analysis found that most CMV-associated TCR beta chains appeared HLA-restricted, with HLA associations seemingly driven largely by CMV exposure. In a later genetic analysis, a missense DCLRE1C variant was associated with V-gene and J-gene trimming of TCR beta chains, and the association was replicated in an independent cohort. A cluster of highly shared sequence variants was judged likely to be a technical artifact of the sequencing pipeline. Some IMGT-functional V segments, including TRBV6-2 and TRBV6-3, could not be told apart with the 87-base-pair reads, so those segments were excluded. Because counts were too low, seventeen rarely observed V segments, including chromosome 9 orphons, were excluded from the earlier analysis of 500 to 700 of the donors. When HLA alleles, especially DR and DQ, strongly co-occurred, attributing TCR associations to individual alleles was difficult. The classifier was reported to diagnose cytomegalovirus status with high specificity and sensitivity in both the original cohort and the validation cohort. In the study, about 150 TCR beta chains were listed as associated with cytomegalovirus. In vitro tests confirmed that a few of the cytomegalovirus-associated TCR beta chains recognize cytomegalovirus antigens. A further reported finding was that TCR beta sequences accurately predicted the HLA-A and HLA-B alleles for most subjects in the first cohort. Broadly in line with IMGT annotations, most TCR beta V segments showed up in productive rearrangements about 87% or about 30% of the time in an earlier analysis of several hundred of the donors. A later analysis associated approximately 17,000 TCR beta sequences with specific HLA alleles at a false discovery rate of 0.05. According to a later analysis, TCR association rates differed among HLA loci, with DRB1 alleles showing the most associated TCRs and HLA-C alleles showing the fewest. In a later analysis, HLA-associated TCR beta chains showed more clonal expansion and lower generation probabilities than non-associated chains that were equally common.

The cohort was made up of 500 to 850 healthy bone marrow donors. At the time of sampling, all cohort members were nominally healthy, though unrecorded immune exposures were likely present. The donor tested CMV seronegative and was one of the 352 seronegative cohort members. A peripheral blood sample was collected from each donor, and TCR beta sequencing was performed on peripheral blood mononuclear cells. The Qiagen DNeasy Blood Extraction Kit was used to extract genomic DNA from the blood cell samples. Relative to germline, V is 2 bases shorter and J is 6 bases shorter, with 23 bases between their ends. CDR3 length: 17 amino acids, cysteine to phenylalanine. Kept here is only the CDR3 DNA, which spans 51 bases and is read in frame from base 1. The germline V gene supplies CDR1 SGHAT and CDR2 FQNNGV. As for this clone: The target of this receptor is not known. Within one base of it there is no much larger clone, and no base qualities were kept.

The library was built by means of the immunoSEQ multiplex PCR assay. For the multiplex PCR, a mixture combining 60 forward primers for TCR Vbeta segments and 13 reverse primers for TCR Jbeta segments was used. The CDR3 region of rearranged TCR beta genes was amplified from genomic DNA with a multiplex PCR assay. The amplified TCR beta libraries were sequenced on the Illumina HiSeq System as 87-base-pair reads. In the authors' own workflow: A later analysis tallied around 87 million unique TCR beta chains across the 610 or so repertoires, and about 12 million of those chains were shared by two or more donors. A nearest-neighbor algorithm error-corrected the raw reads and collapsed the reads into unique sequences, merging closely related sequences to remove PCR and sequencing errors. V, D and J gene segments were assigned by aligning CDR3 sequences to IMGT reference sequences. For a sequence to be retained, at least a six-nucleotide match to both a V gene segment and a J gene segment was required. A rearrangement counted as productive if the CDR3 had no stop codons and remained in frame with V and J, and every other rearrangement counted as non-productive. CDR3 was defined by IMGT convention, running from the second conserved V-encoded cysteine to the conserved J-encoded phenylalanine. The earlier analysis of 587 of the donors excluded sequences that lacked an unambiguous match to a single V gene segment. In an earlier analysis of some 590 of the donors, V segments were called functional above 56.7% productive rearrangements and were called segregating when the between-donor standard deviation exceeded 5%. A statistical classification framework was built to diagnose cytomegalovirus status from the catalog of TCR beta chain sequences. In a later analysis, V and J genes were assigned by comparing TCR nucleotide sequences against IMGT/GENE-DB human TR gene sequences. In a later analysis, CDR3 sequences and most-parsimonious VDJ recombination scenarios were assigned using the TCRdist pipeline. A later analysis defined each TCR beta chain by its CDR3 amino acid sequence plus V-gene family, and excluded reads lacking a unique V-gene family. To address suspected cross-contamination and a sequencing artifact, a later analysis removed a few hundred highly shared, low-generation-probability nucleotide sequences. For each public chain, a later analysis derived a clonal expansion index from normalized ranks of inferred template counts within each repertoire. In a later analysis, generation probabilities were computed with a VDJ recombination model fitted to out-of-frame rearrangements, and the resulting probabilities were checked against IGoR. A later analysis scored TCR-TCR, TCR-HLA and TCR-CMV co-occurrence with hypergeometric tests, applying a repertoire-size bias correction to TCR pairs. To estimate false discovery rates, a later analysis permuted the HLA or CMV assignments 20 times. In a later analysis, co-occurring TCRs were grouped using DBSCAN, and TCRdist sequence similarity was added for clustering within HLA-allele-positive subsets. Repertoires with fewer than 30,000 or more than 120,000 public chains, plus five repertoires with anomalous nucleotide sharing, were excluded from co-occurrence clustering. TCRdb limited this immuneACCESS table to in-frame rearrangements with V and J called. A share of clones is missing; checked studies link under half to unresolved V genes, and the rest is unexplained. Clone size and V and J calls were adopted from that table, with D and trimming inferred from the DNA. The sample records about 160,000 clones, approximately 79% of which are singletons. 2% to 2.5% of the sample goes to the ten largest clones.

Material for sequencing was PBMCs. The TCR comes from a man aged 40-55 years in good health and CMV-seronegative. The chain is assembled from TRBV11-2 and TRBJ2-7; a tentative D call is TRBD1 (8 bases match). The CDR3 is CASSLRAGQVFFREQYF. The DNA reads as follows: TGTGCCAGCAGCTTAAGAGCGGGACAGGTGTTCTTTCGCGAGCAGTACTTC.